Shown below are 9 T cell receptor beta chains from a single sample sequenced in a study of T cell repertoires in cytomegalovirus infection. MiXCR, run by TCRdb on the reads, gives a single entry per CDR3 protein. The sample carries 200,000 to 300,000 distinct CDR3 sequences, 6% to 8% recorded once. Sequenced material: PBMCs. All receptors come from a human donor in good health (CMV status not recorded). Some clones in this sample may be carry-over from other donors' samples.

Many counts were recorded for this clonotype. J is TRBJ2-7 and V is TRBV7-2, with no clear D. Per germline, CDR1 SGHTA and CDR2 FQGNSA. The CDR3 extends over 12 amino acids. V was clipped by 1 base and J by 7 bases, with 8 bases between them. This CDR3 is CASSLVLGEQYF. In DNA, the CDR3 is TGTGCCAGCAGCTTAGTACTCGGGGAGCAGTACTTC.

This clonotype was observed many times. V is TRBV6-2 or TRBV6-3 and J is TRBJ1-4; D is unclear. The CDR3 is made up of 14 amino acids. The V gene's germline CDR1 is MNHEY and CDR2 SVGEGT. The ends were cut back, 5 bases at V and 6 bases at J, with 13 bases in the middle. The CDR3 nucleotides are TGTGCCAGCAGTACGAGCGGAACCGATGAAAAACTGTTTTTT. This codes for CASSTSGTDEKLFF.

V usage is TRBV10-3 and J usage is TRBJ1-1; 9 bases agree with TRBD1. Germline V gives CDR1 ENHRY, CDR2 SYGVKD. Trimming at V came to 5 bases and at J to 5 bases, leaving 3 bases not matched to a gene. This CDR3 comprises 13 residues. CDR3 nucleotide sequence: TGTGCCATCAGTACAGGGGGCCGAACTGAAGCTTTCTTT. This sequence encodes CAISTGGRTEAFF.

This clonotype was observed a handful of times. The chain employs TRBV20-1 and TRBJ2-3; no reliable D call. Between the trimmed V and J ends, which lost 0 bases and 1 base, there was a span of 11 bases. The CDR3 covers 15 residues. Per germline, CDR1 DFQATT and CDR2 SNEGSKA (reference sequence). The CDR3: CSARDHRVRTDTQYF. The CDR3 DNA follows: TGCAGTGCTAGAGATCATCGGGTTCGCACAGATACGCAGTATTTT.

This clonotype was detected only a few times. The rearrangement joins TRBV5-5 to TRBJ2-1; 12 nucleotides agree with TRBD2. Germline V CDR1 and CDR2: SGHKS, YYEKEE (reference sequence). The junction had 19 bases not matched to a gene; V was cut back by 4 bases and J by 5 bases. This CDR3 is built from 20 residues. CDR3 nucleotides: TGTGCCAGCAGCCGGAAAATGGCTAGCGGGGGGGCGGGGTTAGACAATGAGCAGTTCTTC. Translation: CASSRKMASGGAGLDNEQFF.

This clonotype has ten or more counts. V and J are TRBV2 and TRBJ1-2, with D uncertain. V dropped 6 bases and J dropped 4 bases, with 9 bases sitting between them. The CDR3 runs to 12 residues. Germline CDR1 is SNHLY and CDR2 is FYNNEI. The CDR3 loop reads CASRGSSYGYTF. The CDR3 nucleotides read TGTGCCAGCAGGGGATCCAGCTATGGCTACACCTTC. The variable domain in full, completed from reference TRBV2 and TRBJ1-2, reads EPEVTQTPSHQVTQMGQEVILRCVPISNHLYFYWYRQILGQKVEFLVSFYNNEISEKSEIFDDQFSVERPDGSNFTLKIRSTKLEDSAMYFCASRGSSYGYTFGSGTRLTVV.

This clonotype was seen ten or more times. This chain connects TRBV4-3 to TRBJ2-7; 7 positions match TRBD2. Germline CDR1 LGHNA, CDR2 YSLEER. The CDR3 spans 16 residues. Unmatched junction bases numbered 7, after V lost 0 bases and J lost 2 bases. CDR3 DNA sequence: TGCGCCAGCAGCCAAGATTGGGGACTATCGGCCTACGAGCAGTACTTC. Encoded protein: CASSQDWGLSAYEQYF.

In this sample, this clonotype turned up many times. The chain has TRBV7-6 and TRBJ2-7, with 9 bases that match TRBD1. The germline V gene encodes CDR1 SGHVS and CDR2 FNYEAQ. The CDR3 extends over 16 amino acids. The V gene end was trimmed by 0 bases and the J gene end by 4 bases; junction bases not matched to a gene: 7. CDR3 amino acids: CASSLAVGTGLYEQYF. Here the CDR3 DNA reads TGTGCCAGCAGCTTAGCAGTCGGGACAGGGTTGTACGAGCAGTACTTC.

This clonotype was detected ten times or more. This chain uses TRBV10-3 with TRBJ2-6; D is tentatively TRBD1 or TRBD2 (6 bases each). Germline loops: CDR1 ENHRY, CDR2 SYGVKD. V was pared by 10 bases and J by 2 bases, with 15 bases between. This CDR3 is built from 15 residues. As DNA, the CDR3 is TGTGCCAGTAACAGGGAGGTACCTGGGGCCAACGTCCTGACTTTC. Translation gives CASNREVPGANVLTF.